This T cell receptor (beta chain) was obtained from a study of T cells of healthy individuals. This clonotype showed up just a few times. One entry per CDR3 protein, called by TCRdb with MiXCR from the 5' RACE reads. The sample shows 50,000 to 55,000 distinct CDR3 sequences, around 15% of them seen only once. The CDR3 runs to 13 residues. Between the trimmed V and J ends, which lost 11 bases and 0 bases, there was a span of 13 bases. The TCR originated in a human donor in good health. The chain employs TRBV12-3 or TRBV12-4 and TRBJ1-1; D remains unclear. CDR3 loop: CAAALSMNTEAFF. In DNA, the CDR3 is TGTGCCGCCGCCCTTTCCATGAACACTGAAGCTTTCTTT.